This section outlines one TCR beta chain sequence together with its context. The entry originates in a study of T cells of healthy individuals. TCRdb re-analysed the 5' RACE reads in MiXCR, keeping a single row per CDR3 protein. The sample includes some 100,000 distinct CDR3 sequences, roughly a sixth of them seen just once. This CDR3 has 15 residues. CDR1 is SGHAT, CDR2 FQNNGV, per germline. V shed 2 bases, J shed 2 bases, and the junction held 4 bases outside the gene matches. The chain is built from TRBV11-2 and TRBJ2-5; TRBD2 matches at 8 bases. The TCR sequence derives from a human donor in good health. CDR3 in amino acids: CASSLLRGAQETQYF. DNA of the CDR3: TGTGCCAGCAGCTTACTGCGGGGGGCGCAAGAGACCCAGTACTTC.